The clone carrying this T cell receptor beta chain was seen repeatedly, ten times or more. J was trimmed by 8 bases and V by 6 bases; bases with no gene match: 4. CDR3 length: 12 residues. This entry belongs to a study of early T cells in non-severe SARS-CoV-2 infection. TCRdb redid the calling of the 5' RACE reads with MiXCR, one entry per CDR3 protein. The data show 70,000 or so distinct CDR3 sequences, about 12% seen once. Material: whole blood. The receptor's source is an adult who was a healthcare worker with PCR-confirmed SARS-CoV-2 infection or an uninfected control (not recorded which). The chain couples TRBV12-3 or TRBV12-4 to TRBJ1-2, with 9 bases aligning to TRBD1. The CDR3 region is CASSRDREGYTF. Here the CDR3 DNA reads TGTGCCAGCAGCCGGGACAGGGAAGGCTACACCTTC.